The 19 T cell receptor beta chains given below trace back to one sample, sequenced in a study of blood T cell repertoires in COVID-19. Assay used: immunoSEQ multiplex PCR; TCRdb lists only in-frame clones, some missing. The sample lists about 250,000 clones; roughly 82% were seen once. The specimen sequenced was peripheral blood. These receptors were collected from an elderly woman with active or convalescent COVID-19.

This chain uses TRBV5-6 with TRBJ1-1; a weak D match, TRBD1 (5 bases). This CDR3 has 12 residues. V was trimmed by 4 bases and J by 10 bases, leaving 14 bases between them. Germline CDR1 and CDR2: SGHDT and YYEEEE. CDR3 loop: CASSQTPGVAFF. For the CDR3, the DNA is TGTGCCAGCAGCCAGACCCCGGGGGTAGCTTTCTTT.

The CDR3 region is CATSRDAGVSYNEQFF. CDR3 in DNA: TGTGCCACCAGCAGAGATGCGGGGGTATCCTACAATGAGCAGTTCTTC. The chain links TRBV15 to TRBJ2-1; TRBD2 agrees at 7 bases. Unmatched junction bases numbered 3, after V lost 0 bases and J lost 1 base. Per germline, CDR1 LNHNV and CDR2 YYDKDF (reference sequence). The CDR3 spans 16 residues.

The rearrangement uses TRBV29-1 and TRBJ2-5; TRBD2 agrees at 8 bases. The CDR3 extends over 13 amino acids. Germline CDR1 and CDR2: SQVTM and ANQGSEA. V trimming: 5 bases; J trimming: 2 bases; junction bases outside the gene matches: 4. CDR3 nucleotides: TGCAGCGTTCACGGGACTAGACAAGAGACCCAGTACTTC. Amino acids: CSVHGTRQETQYF.

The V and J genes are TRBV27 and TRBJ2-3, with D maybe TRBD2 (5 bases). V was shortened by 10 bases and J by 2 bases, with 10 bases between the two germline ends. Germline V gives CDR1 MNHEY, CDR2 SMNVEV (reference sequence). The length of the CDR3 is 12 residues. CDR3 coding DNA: TGTGCCACTCGGACTGCCACAGATACGCAGTATTTT. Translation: CATRTATDTQYF.

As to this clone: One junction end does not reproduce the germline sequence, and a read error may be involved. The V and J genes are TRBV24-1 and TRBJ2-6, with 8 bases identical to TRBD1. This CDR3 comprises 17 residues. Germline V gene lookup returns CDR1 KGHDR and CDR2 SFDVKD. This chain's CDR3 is CATSGLVRGRGANVLTF. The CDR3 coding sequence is TGTGCCACCAGTGGTTTGGTCAGGGGGCGTGGGGCCAACGTCCTGACTTTC.

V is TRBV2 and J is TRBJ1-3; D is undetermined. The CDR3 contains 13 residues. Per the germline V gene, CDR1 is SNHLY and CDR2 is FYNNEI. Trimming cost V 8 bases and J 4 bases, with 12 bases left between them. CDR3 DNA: TGTGCCAGCTCCCTTGTACAGGGAAACACCATATATTTT. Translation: CASSLVQGNTIYF. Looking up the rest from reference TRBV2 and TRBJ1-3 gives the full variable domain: EPEVTQTPSHQVTQMGQEVILRCVPISNHLYFYWYRQILGQKVEFLVSFYNNEISEKSEIFDDQFSVERPDGSNFTLKIRSTKLEDSAMYFCASSLVQGNTIYFGEGSWLTVV.

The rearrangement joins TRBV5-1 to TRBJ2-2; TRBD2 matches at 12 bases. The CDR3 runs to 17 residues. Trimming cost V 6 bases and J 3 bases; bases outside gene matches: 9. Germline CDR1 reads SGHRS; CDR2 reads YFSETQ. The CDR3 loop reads CASNFLAGGPDTGELFF. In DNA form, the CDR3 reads TGCGCCAGCAATTTTCTAGCGGGAGGGCCGGACACCGGGGAGCTGTTTTTT.

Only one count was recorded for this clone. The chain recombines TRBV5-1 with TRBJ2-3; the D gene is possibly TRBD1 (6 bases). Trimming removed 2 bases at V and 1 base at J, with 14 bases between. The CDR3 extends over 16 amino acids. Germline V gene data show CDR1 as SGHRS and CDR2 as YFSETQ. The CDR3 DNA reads TGCGCCAGCAGCTTATCCGGGTCAGGGGGCACAGATACGCAGTATTTT. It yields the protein CASSLSGSGGTDTQYF. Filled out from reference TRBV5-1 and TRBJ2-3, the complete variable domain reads KAGVTQTPRYLIKTRGQQVTLSCSPISGHRSVSWYQQTPGQGLQFLFEYFSETQRNKGNFPGRFSGRQFSNSRSEMNVSTLELGDSALYLCASSLSGSGGTDTQYFGPGTRLTVL.

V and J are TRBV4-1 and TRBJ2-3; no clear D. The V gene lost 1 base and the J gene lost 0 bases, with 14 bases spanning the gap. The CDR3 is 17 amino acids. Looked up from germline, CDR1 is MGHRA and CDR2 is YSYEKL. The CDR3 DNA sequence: TGCGCCAGCAGCCAAGTTTGGAACAGCCAAAGCACAGATACGCAGTATTTT. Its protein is CASSQVWNSQSTDTQYF.

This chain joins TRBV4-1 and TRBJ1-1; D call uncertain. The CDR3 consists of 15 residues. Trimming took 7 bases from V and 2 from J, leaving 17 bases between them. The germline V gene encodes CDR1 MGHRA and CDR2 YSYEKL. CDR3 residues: CASKSSTGINTEAFF. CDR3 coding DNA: TGCGCCAGCAAATCGAGTACCGGGATCAACACTGAAGCTTTCTTT.

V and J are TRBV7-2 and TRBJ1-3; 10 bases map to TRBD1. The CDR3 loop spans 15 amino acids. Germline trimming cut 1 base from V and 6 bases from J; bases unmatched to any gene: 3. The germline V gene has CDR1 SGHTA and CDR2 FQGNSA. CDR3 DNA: TGTGCCAGCAGCTTAGAAGGGACAGGGGTAAACACCATATATTTT. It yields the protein CASSLEGTGVNTIYF.

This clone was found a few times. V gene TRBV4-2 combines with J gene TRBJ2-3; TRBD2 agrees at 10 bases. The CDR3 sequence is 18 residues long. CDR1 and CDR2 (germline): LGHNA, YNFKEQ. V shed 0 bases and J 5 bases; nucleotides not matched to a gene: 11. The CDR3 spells CASSQEGQRGGQGDTQYF. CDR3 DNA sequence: TGTGCCAGCAGCCAAGAAGGCCAGCGGGGGGGCCAAGGAGATACGCAGTATTTT.

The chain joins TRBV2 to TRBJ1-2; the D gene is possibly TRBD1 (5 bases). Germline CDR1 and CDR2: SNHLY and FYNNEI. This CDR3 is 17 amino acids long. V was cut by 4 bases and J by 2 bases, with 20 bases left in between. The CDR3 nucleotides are TGTGCCAGCAGTGGGGTCCTGGGGGACTCCGGGAACTATGGCTACACCTTC. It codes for CASSGVLGDSGNYGYTF. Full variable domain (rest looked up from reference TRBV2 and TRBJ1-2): EPEVTQTPSHQVTQMGQEVILRCVPISNHLYFYWYRQILGQKVEFLVSFYNNEISEKSEIFDDQFSVERPDGSNFTLKIRSTKLEDSAMYFCASSGVLGDSGNYGYTFGSGTRLTVV.

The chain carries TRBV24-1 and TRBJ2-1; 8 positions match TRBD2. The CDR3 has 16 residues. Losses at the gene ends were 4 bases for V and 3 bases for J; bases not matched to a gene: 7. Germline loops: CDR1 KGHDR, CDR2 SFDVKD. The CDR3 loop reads CATSDTGTRIYNEQFF. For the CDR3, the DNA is TGTGCCACCAGTGACACCGGGACTAGAATCTACAATGAGCAGTTCTTC.

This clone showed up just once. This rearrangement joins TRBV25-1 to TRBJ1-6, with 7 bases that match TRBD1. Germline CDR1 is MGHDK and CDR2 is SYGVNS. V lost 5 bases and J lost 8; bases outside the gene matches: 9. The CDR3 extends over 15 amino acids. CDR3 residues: CASSISRQGDSPLHF. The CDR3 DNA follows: TGTGCCAGCAGTATCTCAAGACAGGGCGATTCACCCCTCCACTTT.

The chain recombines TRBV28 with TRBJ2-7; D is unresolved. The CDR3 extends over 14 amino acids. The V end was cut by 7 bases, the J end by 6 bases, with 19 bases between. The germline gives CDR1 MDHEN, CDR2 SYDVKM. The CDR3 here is CASNSGGYLGEQYF. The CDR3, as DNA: TGTGCCAGCAACTCGGGTGGTTACCTCGGCGAGCAGTACTTC.

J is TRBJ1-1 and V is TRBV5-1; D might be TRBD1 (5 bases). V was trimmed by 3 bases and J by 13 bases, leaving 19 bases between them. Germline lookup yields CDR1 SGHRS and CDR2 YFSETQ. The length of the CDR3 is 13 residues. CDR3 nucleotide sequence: TGCGCCAGCAGCTGGGGCCTTGGTGGAGATTGTTTCTTT. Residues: CASSWGLGGDCFF. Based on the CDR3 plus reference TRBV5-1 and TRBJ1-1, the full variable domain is KAGVTQTPRYLIKTRGQQVTLSCSPISGHRSVSWYQQTPGQGLQFLFEYFSETQRNKGNFPGRFSGRQFSNSRSEMNVSTLELGDSALYLCASSWGLGGDCFFGQGTRLTVV.

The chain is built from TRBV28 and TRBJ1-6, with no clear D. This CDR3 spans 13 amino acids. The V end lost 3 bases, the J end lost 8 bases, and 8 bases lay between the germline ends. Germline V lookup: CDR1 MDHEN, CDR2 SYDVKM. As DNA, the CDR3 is TGTGCCAGCAGTTTCCAGGCCGATTCACCCCTCCACTTT. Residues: CASSFQADSPLHF.

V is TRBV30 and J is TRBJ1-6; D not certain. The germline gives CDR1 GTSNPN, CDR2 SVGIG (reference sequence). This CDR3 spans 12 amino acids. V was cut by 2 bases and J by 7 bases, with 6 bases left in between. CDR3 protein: CAWSHQNSPLHF. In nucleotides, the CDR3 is TGTGCCTGGAGTCATCAGAATTCACCCCTCCACTTT.